What follows describes a single T cell receptor (beta chain). Authors' processing steps: Estimated nucleated cell counts came from reference gene primer amplification. TCRdb keeps only in-frame clones here, not all; method: immunoSEQ multiplex PCR. V, J and clone size are taken as reported in that table, and D and trimming were inferred from the DNA itself. The sample shows more than 400,000 clones, 80% to 90% of them seen only once. The sample originates from a study of blood T cell repertoires in COVID-19. About the study: The cDNA or gDNA used as material had been derived from T cells, B-cell-depleted T cells, or PBMCs.

Germline CDR1 reads SGHTA; CDR2 reads FQGNSA. This CDR3 region has 14 residues. V lost 2 bases and J 6 bases, leaving 11 bases between the germline ends. This receptor was obtained from a human donor in a cohort sampled during active COVID-19. This rearrangement joins TRBV7-2 to TRBJ2-1; D may be TRBD1 (6 bases). Sequenced: peripheral blood. CDR3 coding DNA: TGTGCCAGCAGCTTACTACAGGGCGGCAATGAGCAGTTCTTC. Amino acids: CASSLLQGGNEQFF.